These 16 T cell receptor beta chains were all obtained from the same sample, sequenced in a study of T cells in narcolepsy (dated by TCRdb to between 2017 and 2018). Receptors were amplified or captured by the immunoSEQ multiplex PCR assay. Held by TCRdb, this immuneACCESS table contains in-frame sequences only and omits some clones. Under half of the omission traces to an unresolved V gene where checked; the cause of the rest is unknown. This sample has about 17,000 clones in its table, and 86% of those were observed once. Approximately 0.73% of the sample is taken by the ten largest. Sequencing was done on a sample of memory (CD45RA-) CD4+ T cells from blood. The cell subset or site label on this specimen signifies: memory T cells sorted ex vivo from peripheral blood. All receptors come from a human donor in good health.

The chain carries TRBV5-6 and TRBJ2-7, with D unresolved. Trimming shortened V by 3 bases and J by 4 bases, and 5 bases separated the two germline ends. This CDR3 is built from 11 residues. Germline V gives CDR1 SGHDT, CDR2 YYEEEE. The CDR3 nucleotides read TGTGCCAGCAGCTCATTTTACGAGCAGTACTTC. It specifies CASSSFYEQYF.

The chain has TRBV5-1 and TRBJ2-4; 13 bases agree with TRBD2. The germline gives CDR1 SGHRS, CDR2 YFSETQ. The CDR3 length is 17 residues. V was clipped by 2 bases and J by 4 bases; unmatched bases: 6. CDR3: CASSLTSGGAEKNIQYF. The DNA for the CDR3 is TGCGCCAGCAGCTTAACTAGCGGGGGGGCCGAAAAAAACATTCAGTACTTC.

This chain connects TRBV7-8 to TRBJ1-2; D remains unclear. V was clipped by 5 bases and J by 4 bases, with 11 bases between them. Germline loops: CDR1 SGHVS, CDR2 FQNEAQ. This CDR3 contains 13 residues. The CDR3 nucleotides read TGTGCCAGCAGCGAACCGGACGGCTATGGCTACACCTTC. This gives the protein CASSEPDGYGYTF.

Here the CDR3 DNA reads TGTGCCATCACTAGCGGGAGTGGTGAGACCCAGTACTTC. The encoded protein is CAITSGSGETQYF. The chain has TRBV10-3 and TRBJ2-5, with 10 positions matching TRBD2. V lost 7 bases, J lost 5 bases, and 4 bases stayed unmatched. The length of the CDR3 is 13 residues. Germline V lookup: CDR1 ENHRY, CDR2 SYGVKD.

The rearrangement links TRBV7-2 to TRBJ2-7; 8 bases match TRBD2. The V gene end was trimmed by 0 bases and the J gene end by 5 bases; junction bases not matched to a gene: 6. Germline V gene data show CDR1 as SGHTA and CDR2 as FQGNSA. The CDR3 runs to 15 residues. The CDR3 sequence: CASSLASGSFNEQYF. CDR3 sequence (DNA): TGTGCCAGCAGCTTAGCCAGCGGGAGTTTTAACGAGCAGTACTTC.

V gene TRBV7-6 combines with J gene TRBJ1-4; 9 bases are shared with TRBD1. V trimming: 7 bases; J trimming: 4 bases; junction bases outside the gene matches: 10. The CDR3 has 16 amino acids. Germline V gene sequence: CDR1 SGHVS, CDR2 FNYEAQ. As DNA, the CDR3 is TGTGCCAGCACCAAGGACAGGGGCAGGCGTAATGAAAAACTGTTTTTT. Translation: CASTKDRGRRNEKLFF.

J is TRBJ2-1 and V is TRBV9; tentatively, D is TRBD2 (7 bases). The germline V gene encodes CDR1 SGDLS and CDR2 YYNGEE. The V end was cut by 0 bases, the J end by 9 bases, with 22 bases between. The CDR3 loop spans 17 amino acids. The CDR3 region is CASSVAQLGGRQAEQFF. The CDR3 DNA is TGTGCCAGCAGCGTAGCTCAATTGGGAGGGCGACAGGCTGAGCAGTTCTTC.

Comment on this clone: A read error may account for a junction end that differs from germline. The CDR3 loop reads CASSLAPRLQETQYF. Written as DNA, the CDR3 is TGTGCTAGCAGCTTAGCGCCGCGGTTACAAGAGACCCAGTACTTC. The V gene is TRBV7-3, the J gene TRBJ2-5; D perhaps matches TRBD2 (5 bases). The germline CDR1 and CDR2 sequences are SGHTA and FQGTGA. The CDR3 loop spans 15 amino acids.

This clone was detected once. CDR3 sequence: CASSLLGAGGQETQYF. For the CDR3, the DNA is TGCGCCAGCAGCTTGCTGGGCGCGGGGGGGCAGGAGACCCAGTACTTC. This rearrangement joins TRBV5-1 to TRBJ2-5; 9 nucleotides agree with TRBD2. This CDR3 has 16 residues. With 1 base clipped from V and 5 bases from J, the junction kept 9 bases outside the gene matches. Germline CDR1 and CDR2: SGHRS and YFSETQ.

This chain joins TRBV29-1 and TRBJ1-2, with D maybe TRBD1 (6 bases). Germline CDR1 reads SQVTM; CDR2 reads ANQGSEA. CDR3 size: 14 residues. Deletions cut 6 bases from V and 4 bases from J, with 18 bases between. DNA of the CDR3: TGCAGCGTGGTTGGGACGGGACAAGTCTATGGCTACACCTTC. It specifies CSVVGTGQVYGYTF.

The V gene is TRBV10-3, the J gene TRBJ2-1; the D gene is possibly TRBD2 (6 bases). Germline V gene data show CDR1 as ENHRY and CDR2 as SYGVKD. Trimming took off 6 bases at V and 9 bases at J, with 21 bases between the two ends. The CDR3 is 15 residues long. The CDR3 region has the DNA TGTGCCATCAGCCGTGGACTAAGACGCCCCGGTGAGCAGTTCTTC. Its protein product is CAISRGLRRPGEQFF.

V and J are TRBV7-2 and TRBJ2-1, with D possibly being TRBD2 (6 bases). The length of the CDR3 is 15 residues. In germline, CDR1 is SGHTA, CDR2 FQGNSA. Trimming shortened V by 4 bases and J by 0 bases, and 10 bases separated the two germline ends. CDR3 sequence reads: CASSSLGGSYNEQFF. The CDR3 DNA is TGTGCCAGCAGCTCCCTGGGGGGCTCCTACAATGAGCAGTTCTTC.

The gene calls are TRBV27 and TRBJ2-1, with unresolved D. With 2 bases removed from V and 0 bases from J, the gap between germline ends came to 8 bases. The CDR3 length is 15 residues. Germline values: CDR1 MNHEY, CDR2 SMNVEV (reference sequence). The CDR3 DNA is TGTGCCAGCAGTTTAAGCAAGAGCTCCTACAATGAGCAGTTCTTC. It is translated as CASSLSKSSYNEQFF.

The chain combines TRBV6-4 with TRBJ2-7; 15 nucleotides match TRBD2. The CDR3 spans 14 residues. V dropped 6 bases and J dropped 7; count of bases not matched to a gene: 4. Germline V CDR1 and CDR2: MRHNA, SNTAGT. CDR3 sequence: CASSGTSGRKEQYF. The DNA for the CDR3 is TGTGCCAGCAGCGGGACTAGCGGGAGGAAAGAGCAGTACTTC.

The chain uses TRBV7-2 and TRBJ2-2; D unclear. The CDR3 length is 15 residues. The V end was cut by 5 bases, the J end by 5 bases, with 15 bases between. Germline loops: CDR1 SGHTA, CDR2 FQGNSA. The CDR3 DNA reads TGTGCCAGCAGCCCCCGACGAGGCGTAACCGGGGAGCTGTTTTTT. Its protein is CASSPRRGVTGELFF.

In DNA form, the CDR3 reads TGCGCCAGCAGCTTGATCCAGGGGAACGAGCAGTACTTC. Protein product: CASSLIQGNEQYF. V gene TRBV5-1 combines with J gene TRBJ2-7; tentatively, D is TRBD1 (6 bases). Trimming took 1 base from V and 5 from J, leaving 10 bases between them. Per germline, CDR1 SGHRS and CDR2 YFSETQ. This CDR3 contains 13 residues. Together with reference TRBV5-1 and TRBJ2-7, the CDR3 gives the full variable domain: KAGVTQTPRYLIKTRGQQVTLSCSPISGHRSVSWYQQTPGQGLQFLFEYFSETQRNKGNFPGRFSGRQFSNSRSEMNVSTLELGDSALYLCASSLIQGNEQYFGPGTRLTVT.